This is a list of T cell receptor beta chains from one sample in a study of a mutant IDH1 vaccine in newly diagnosed glioma. Repertoires were generated with immunoSEQ multiplex PCR, while TCRdb's copy carries only in-frame clones and drops some. In the table there are over 45,000 clones, 91% of which are singletons. The input for sequencing was PBMCs, taken from a glioma patient treated with radiotherapy, temozolomide or both. The source is a man between 50 and 59 years old with glioma. Each CDR3 is given with its conserved first and last residue. D genes are given only for firm matches. Some rows mark clone size as missing; the rest say once, few, many or name a class of expanded clone.

-,TRBV7-9,TRBJ2-7,-,18,TGTGCCAGCAGCTGGAACCAGGGGGCCGGGGGGGGACGATACGAGCAGTACTTC,CASSWNQGAGGGRYEQYF
-,TRBV5-4,TRBJ2-1,-,12,TGTGCCAGCAGCCCGGGGGGCCAGGAGCAGTTCTTC,CASSPGGQEQFF
-,TRBV6-5,TRBJ2-7,-,14,TGTGCCAGCAAGGGGCAGACAGCGACCTACGAGCAGTACTTC,CASKGQTATYEQYF
-,TRBV7-2,TRBJ2-1,-,14,TGTGCCAGCAGCTTATGGGACACCAACAATGAGCAGTTCTTC,CASSLWDTNNEQFF
TRBD2,TRBV7-2,TRBJ2-7,once,15,TGTGCCAGCAGCCCCGTCAGGGCGGGGGACTACGAGCAGTACTTC,CASSPVRAGDYEQYF
-,TRBV4-1,TRBJ1-3,-,16,TGCGCCAGCAGCCAAAATCCGGCGGGTGCTGGAAACACCATATATTTT,CASSQNPAGAGNTIYF
-,TRBV11-2,TRBJ1-2,-,15,TGTGCCAGCAGCCCGGGTGGGAGGGGCTCGAATGGCTACACCTTC,CASSPGGRGSNGYTF
TRBD1,TRBV5-5,TRBJ2-7,-,17,TGTGCCAGCAGCTTCCTCCCTCCGACAGGGGGCCTCGACGAGCAGTACTTC,CASSFLPPTGGLDEQYF
TRBD2,TRBV27,TRBJ2-7,-,18,TGTGCCAGCAGTTTAGGACTAGCGGGGGGGCGTAGGGCAGCGGAGCAGTACTTC,CASSLGLAGGRRAAEQYF
TRBD1,TRBV5-1,TRBJ1-6,-,16,TGCGCCAGCAGCGCAATACCGGGACAGAGTAATTCACCCCTCCACTTT,CASSAIPGQSNSPLHF
-,TRBV28,TRBJ1-2,-,12,TGTGCCAGCACCCCCAGAAGCTATGGCTACACCTTC,CASTPRSYGYTF